This entry concerns a single TCR beta chain. The data derive from a study of T cells after somatic rescue of genetic block. CDR1 is SGHTA, CDR2 FQGTGA, per germline. The CDR3 contains 15 residues. J was trimmed by 4 bases and V by 3 bases; bases with no gene match: 4. Only in-frame clones appear in the TCRdb table, and some are missing; sequencing was by immunoSEQ multiplex PCR. The table has approximately 71,000 clones, under 95% seen once; the top ten hold about 2.7%. This chain joins TRBV7-3 and TRBJ1-3; 9 bases fit TRBD1. The receptor was isolated from a middle-aged man. The sample comprised peripheral blood mononuclear cells (PBMCs). The CDR3 DNA follows: TGTGCCAGCAGCTTGGACAGGGGTACAGGAAACACCATATATTTT. It codes for CASSLDRGTGNTIYF.